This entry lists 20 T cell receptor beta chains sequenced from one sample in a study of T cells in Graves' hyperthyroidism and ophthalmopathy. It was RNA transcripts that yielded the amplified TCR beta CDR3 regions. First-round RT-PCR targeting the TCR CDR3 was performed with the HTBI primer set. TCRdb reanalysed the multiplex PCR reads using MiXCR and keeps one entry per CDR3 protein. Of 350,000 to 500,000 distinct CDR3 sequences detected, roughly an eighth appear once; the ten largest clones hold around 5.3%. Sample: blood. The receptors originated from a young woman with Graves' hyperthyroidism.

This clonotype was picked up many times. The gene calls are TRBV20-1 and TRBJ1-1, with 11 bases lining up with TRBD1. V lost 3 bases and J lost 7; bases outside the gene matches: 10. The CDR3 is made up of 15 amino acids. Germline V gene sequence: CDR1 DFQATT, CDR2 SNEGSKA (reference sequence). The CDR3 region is CSASHWTGGAGEAFF. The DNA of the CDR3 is TGCAGTGCTAGTCACTGGACAGGGGGCGCGGGTGAAGCTTTCTTT.

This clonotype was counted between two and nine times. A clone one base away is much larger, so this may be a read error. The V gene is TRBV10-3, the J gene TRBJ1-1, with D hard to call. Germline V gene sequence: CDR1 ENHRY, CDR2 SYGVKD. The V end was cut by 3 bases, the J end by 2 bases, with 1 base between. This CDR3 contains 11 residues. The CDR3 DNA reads TGTGCCATCAGTGACAACACTGAAGCTTTCTTT. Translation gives CAISDNTEAFF.

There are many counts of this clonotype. DNA for the CDR3: TGTGCCAGCAGTGTCAGCCCGGGACAGGGGGACTATGGCTACACCTTC. Its translation: CASSVSPGQGDYGYTF. This chain connects TRBV2 to TRBJ1-2, with TRBD1 matching 11 bases. This CDR3 comprises 16 residues. CDR1 is SNHLY and CDR2 is FYNNEI in the germline V gene. Trimming took 4 bases from V and 3 from J; bases not matched to a gene: 7.

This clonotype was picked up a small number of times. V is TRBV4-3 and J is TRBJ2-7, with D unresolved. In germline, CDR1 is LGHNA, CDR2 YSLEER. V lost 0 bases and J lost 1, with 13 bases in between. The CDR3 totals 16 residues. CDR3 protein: CASSQDISTASYEQYF. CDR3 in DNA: TGCGCCAGCAGCCAAGATATAAGCACAGCTTCCTACGAGCAGTACTTC.

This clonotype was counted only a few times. CDR3 bases: TGTGCCAGCAGCTTATTTGCCAGGGGATCTGATGGCTACACCTTC. It encodes CASSLFARGSDGYTF. The J gene is TRBJ1-2, the V gene TRBV7-9; tentative D call: TRBD1 (6 bases). The V end lost 2 bases, the J end lost 6 bases, and 16 bases lay between the germline ends. The CDR3 is 15 residues long. Germline assignment: CDR1 SEHNR and CDR2 FQNEAQ (reference sequence).

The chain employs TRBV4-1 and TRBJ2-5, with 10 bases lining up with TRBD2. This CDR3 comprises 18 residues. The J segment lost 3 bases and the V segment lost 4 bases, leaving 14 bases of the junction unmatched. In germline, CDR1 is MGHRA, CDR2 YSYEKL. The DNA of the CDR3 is TGCGCCAGCAGCCGACCCGGTCGTTTAGCGGGAGGTGAAGAGACCCAGTACTTC. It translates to CASSRPGRLAGGEETQYF.

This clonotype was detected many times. The CDR3 region has the DNA TGTGCCAGTAGTATAACCCCTGCATACAATGAGCAGTTCTTC. Translating it yields CASSITPAYNEQFF. V usage is TRBV19 and J usage is TRBJ2-1; D unclear. V was clipped by 2 bases and J by 4 bases, with 9 bases between them. The CDR3 runs 14 residues. Germline loops: CDR1 LNHDA, CDR2 SQIVND (reference sequence).

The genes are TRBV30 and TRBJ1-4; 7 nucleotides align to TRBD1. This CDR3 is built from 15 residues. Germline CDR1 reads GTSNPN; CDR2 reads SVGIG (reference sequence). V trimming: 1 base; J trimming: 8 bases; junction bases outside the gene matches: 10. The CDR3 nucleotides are TGTGCCTGGAGTGCAAAAACAGGGGAAGGCGAAAAACTGTTTTTT. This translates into CAWSAKTGEGEKLFF.

The CDR3 protein is CASSSYSYEQYF. The CDR3, as DNA: TGTGCCAGCAGTTCGTACTCCTACGAGCAGTACTTC. The gene calls are TRBV11-2 and TRBJ2-7; D unresolved. The V gene's germline CDR1 is SGHAT and CDR2 FQNNGV. This CDR3 spans 12 amino acids. V was clipped by 6 bases and J by 0 bases, with 6 bases between them. Using reference TRBV11-2 and TRBJ2-7 for the parts outside the CDR3, the full variable domain is EAGVAQSPRYKIIEKRQSVAFWCNPISGHATLYWYQQILGQGPKLLIQFQNNGVVDDSQLPKDRFSAERLKGVDSTLKIQPAKLEDSAVYLCASSSYSYEQYFGPGTRLTVT.

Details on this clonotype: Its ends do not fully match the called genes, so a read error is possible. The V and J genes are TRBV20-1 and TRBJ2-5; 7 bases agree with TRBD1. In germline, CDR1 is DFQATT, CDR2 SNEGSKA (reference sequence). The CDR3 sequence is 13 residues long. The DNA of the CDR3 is TGCAATGCTAATGAGGGGGCGCCGGAGACCCAGTACTTC. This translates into CNANEGAPETQYF.

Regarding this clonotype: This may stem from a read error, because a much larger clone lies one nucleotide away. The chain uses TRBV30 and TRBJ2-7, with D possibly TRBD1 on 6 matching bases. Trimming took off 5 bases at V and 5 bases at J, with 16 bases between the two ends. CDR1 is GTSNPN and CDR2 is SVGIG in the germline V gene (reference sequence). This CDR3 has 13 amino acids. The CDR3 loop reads CAWLGDINNEQYF. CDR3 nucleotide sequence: TGTGCCTGGCTTGGGGACATAAACAACGAGCAGTACTTC.

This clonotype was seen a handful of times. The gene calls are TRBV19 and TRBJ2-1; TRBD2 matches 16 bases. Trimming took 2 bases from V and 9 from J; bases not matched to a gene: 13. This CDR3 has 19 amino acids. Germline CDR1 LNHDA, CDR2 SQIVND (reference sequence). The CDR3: CASSILRGTSGRASGEQFF. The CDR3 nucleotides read TGTGCCAGTAGTATATTGCGGGGGACTAGCGGGAGGGCCTCAGGTGAGCAGTTCTTC. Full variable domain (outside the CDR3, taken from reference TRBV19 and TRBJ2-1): DGGITQSPKYLFRKEGQNVTLSCEQNLNHDAMYWYRQDPGQGLRLIYYSQIVNDFQKGDIAEGYSVSREKKESFPLTVTSAQKNPTAFYLCASSILRGTSGRASGEQFFGPGTRLTVL.

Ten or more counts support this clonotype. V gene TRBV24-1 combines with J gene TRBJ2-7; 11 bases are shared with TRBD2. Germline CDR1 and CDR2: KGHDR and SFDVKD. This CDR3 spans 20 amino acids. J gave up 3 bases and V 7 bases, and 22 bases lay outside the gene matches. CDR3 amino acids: CATRRNTSGRYRPSYYEQYF. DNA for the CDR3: TGTGCCACCAGAAGAAACACTAGCGGGAGATACAGGCCCTCCTACTACGAGCAGTACTTC.

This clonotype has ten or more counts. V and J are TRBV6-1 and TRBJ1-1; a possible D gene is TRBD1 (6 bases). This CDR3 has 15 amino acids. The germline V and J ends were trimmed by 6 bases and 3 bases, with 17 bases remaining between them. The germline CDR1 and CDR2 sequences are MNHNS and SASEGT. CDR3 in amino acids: CASSTFRDIDTEAFF. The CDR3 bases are TGTGCCAGCAGCACCTTCCGGGACATAGACACTGAAGCTTTCTTT.

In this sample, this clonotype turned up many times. The CDR3 region is CASREMGQGGSPLHF. The CDR3 nucleotides read TGTGCCAGCAGAGAAATGGGACAGGGAGGTTCACCCCTCCACTTT. J is TRBJ1-6 and V is TRBV12-3 or TRBV12-4, with 9 bases that match TRBD1. With 6 bases clipped from V and 9 bases from J, the junction kept 9 bases outside the gene matches. The CDR3 runs 15 residues.

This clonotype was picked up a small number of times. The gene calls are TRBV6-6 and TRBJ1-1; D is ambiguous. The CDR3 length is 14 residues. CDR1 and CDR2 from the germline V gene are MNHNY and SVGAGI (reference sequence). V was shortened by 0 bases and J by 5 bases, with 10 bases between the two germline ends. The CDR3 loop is CASSYSVLVTEAFF. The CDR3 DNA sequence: TGTGCCAGCAGTTACTCGGTATTGGTGACTGAAGCTTTCTTT.

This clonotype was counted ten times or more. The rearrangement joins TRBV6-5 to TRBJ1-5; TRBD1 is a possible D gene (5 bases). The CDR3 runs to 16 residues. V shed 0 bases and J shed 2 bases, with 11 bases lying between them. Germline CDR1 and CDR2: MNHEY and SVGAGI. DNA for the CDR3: TGTGCCAGCAGTTACTCGAAAATAGGGGGCAATCAGCCCCAGCATTTT. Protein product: CASSYSKIGGNQPQHF.

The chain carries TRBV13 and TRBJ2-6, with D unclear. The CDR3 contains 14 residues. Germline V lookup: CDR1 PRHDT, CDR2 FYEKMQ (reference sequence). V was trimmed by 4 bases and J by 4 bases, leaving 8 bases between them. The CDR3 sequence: CASSWISGANVLTF. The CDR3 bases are TGTGCCAGCAGCTGGATCTCCGGGGCCAACGTCCTGACTTTC.

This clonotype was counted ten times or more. The CDR3 DNA sequence: TGTGCCAGCAGCCGCGGATATGCAGATACGCAGTATTTT. Amino acid sequence: CASSRGYADTQYF. The chain carries TRBV11-2 and TRBJ2-3; D unresolved. Trimming took 5 bases from V and 4 from J, leaving 10 bases between them. The CDR3 runs 13 residues. The germline V gene has CDR1 SGHAT and CDR2 FQNNGV.

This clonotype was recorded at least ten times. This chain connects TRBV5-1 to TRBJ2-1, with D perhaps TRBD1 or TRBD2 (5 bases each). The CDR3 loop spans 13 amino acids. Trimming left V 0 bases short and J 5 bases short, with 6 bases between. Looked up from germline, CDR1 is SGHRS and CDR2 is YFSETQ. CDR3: CASSLAGHNEQFF. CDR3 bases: TGCGCCAGCAGCTTGGCGGGGCACAATGAGCAGTTCTTC.